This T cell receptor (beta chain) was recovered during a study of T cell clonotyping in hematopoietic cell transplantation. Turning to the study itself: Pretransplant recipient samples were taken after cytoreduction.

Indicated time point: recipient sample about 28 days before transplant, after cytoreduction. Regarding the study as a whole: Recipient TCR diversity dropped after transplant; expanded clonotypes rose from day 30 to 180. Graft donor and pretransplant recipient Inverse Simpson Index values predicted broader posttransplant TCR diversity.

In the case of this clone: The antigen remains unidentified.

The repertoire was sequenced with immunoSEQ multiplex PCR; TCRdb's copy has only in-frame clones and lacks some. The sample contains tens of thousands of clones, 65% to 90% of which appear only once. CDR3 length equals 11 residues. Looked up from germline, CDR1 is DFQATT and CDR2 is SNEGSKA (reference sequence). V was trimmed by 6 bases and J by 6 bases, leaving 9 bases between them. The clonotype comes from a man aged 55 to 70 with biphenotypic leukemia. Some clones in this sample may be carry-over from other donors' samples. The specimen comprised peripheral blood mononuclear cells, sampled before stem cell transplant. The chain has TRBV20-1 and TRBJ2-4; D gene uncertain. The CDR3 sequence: CSAPDPNIQYF. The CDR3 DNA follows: TGCAGTGCCCCGGACCCAAACATTCAGTACTTC.